This T cell receptor beta chain was documented in a study of CD8 T cells in Susac syndrome. CD8+ and CD4+ T cells from blood underwent TCR beta sequencing, which was carried out in a high-throughput format. Each multiple sclerosis control was a treatment-naive patient with relapsing-remitting disease that was either stable or active. The length of the CDR3 is 14 residues. Per germline, CDR1 SGHTA and CDR2 FQGNSA. Trimming left V 7 bases short and J 5 bases short, with 15 bases between. When the RNA was reverse transcribed, random hexamers were used with an input of about 0.5 to 1 ug. The TCR beta CDR3 was amplified by immunoSEQ multiplex PCR across 54 Vbeta, 13 Jbeta. MiXCR was run by TCRdb on the immunoSEQ multiplex PCR reads, yielding one entry per CDR3 protein. Among 150,000 to 200,000 distinct CDR3 sequences listed, roughly 94% were seen once.

The chain has TRBV7-2 and TRBJ1-5, with a tentative D call TRBD1 (5 bases). This receptor was identified in a human donor with multiple sclerosis. Material for sequencing was CD4+ T cells from PBMCs. In nucleotides, the CDR3 is TGTGCCAGCAACCCTCAGGGAGTGGATCAGCCCCAGCATTTT. It yields the protein CASNPQGVDQPQHF.